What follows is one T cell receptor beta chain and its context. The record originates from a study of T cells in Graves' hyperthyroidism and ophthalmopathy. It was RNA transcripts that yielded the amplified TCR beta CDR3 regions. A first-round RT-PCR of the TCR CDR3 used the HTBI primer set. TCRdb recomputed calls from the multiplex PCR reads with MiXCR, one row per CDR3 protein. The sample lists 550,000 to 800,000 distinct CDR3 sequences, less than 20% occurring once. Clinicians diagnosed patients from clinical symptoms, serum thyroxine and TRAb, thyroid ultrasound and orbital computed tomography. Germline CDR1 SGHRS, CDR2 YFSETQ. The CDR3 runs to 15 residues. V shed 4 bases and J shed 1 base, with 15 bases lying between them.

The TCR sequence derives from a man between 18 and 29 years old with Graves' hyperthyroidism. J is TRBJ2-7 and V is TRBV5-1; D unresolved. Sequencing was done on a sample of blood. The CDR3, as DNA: TGCGCCAGCAGCCCCGGAGACCGGCTGTCCTACGAGCAGTACTTC. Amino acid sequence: CASSPGDRLSYEQYF.